This paragraph covers one T cell receptor (beta chain) sequence. The conserved phenylalanine or tryptophan is not found at the CDR3 terminus, so this likely reflects a read error. This sample stems from a study of T-cell reconstitution after alpha-beta-depleted transplantation in children. TCRbeta library preparation incorporated unique molecular identifiers. TCRdb re-analysed the PCR reads in MiXCR, keeping a single row per CDR3 protein. The sample includes about 360,000 distinct CDR3 sequences, more than 10% of them seen just once. This sequence originates from a human donor who donated a stem cell graft to a child with Fanconi anemia. The specimen was PBMCs, collected from the stem cell graft.

Here the CDR3 DNA reads TGTGCCAGCAGCCAATCATCCACTGAAGCTTTCTGT. It specifies CASSQSSTEAFC. V is TRBV16 and J is TRBJ1-1; D unclear. Trimming took 0 bases from V and 4 from J, leaving 3 bases between them. The germline V gene has CDR1 KGHSY and CDR2 FQNENV. The length of the CDR3 is 12 residues.